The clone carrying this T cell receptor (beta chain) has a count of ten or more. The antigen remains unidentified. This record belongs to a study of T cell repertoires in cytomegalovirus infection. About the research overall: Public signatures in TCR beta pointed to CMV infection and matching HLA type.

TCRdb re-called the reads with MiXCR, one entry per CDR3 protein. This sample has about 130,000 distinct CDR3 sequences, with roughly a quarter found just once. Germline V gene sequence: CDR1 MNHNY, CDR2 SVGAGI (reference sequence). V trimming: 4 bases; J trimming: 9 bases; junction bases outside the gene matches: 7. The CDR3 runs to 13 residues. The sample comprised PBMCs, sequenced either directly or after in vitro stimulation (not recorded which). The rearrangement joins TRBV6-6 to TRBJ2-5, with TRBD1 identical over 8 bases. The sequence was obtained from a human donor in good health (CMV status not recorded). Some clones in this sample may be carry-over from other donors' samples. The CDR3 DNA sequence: TGTGCCAGCAGTTTCCGACAGGGGAGGTCCCAGTACTTC. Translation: CASSFRQGRSQYF.